The rows below give T cell receptor beta chains drawn from one sample of a study of early T cells in non-severe SARS-CoV-2 infection. Via MiXCR, TCRdb re-called the 5' RACE reads, giving one row per CDR3 protein. Among about 56,000 distinct CDR3 sequences listed, more than 12% were seen once. The sample was whole blood, taken at baseline. These TCRs come from an adult who was a healthcare worker with PCR-confirmed SARS-CoV-2 infection or an uninfected control (not recorded which). Both conserved end residues are part of each CDR3. A D gene is named only where the DNA matches it firmly. Clone sizes are given selectively: once, few, many, or a class where the clone is expanded.

V,size,D,J,DNA,CDR3
TRBV18,NA,NA,TRBJ1-2,TGTGCCAGCTCACCCACAGGGAATAACTATGGCTACACCTTC,CASSPTGNNYGYTF
TRBV24-1,NA,TRBD1,TRBJ2-1,TGTGCCACCAGTGAATGGGACAGGGGGCCTCAGTTCTTC,CATSEWDRGPQFF
TRBV5-1,NA,NA,TRBJ2-1,TGCGCCAGCAGCGTGGGCCCCCCGGGGGCCAATGAGCAGTTCTTC,CASSVGPPGANEQFF
TRBV9,few,TRBD1,TRBJ2-7,TGTGCCAGCAGCGTATCTGGGACAGGGCCTTACGAGCAGTACTTC,CASSVSGTGPYEQYF
TRBV20-1,many,NA,TRBJ1-6,TGCAGTGCTAATTCCAGGGACTATAATTCACCCCTCCACTTT,CSANSRDYNSPLHF
TRBV6-2/TRBV6-3,few,NA,TRBJ2-1,TGTGCCAGCACTAACAGGGTCATACATGAGCAGTTCTTC,CASTNRVIHEQFF
TRBV18,few,NA,TRBJ2-7,TGTGCCAGCTCACCACGCCGCCGGACCTACGAGCAGTACTTC,CASSPRRRTYEQYF
TRBV12-3/TRBV12-4,NA,TRBD1,TRBJ1-6,TGTGCCAGCAGTTTGGACAGGAATTCACCCCTCCACTTT,CASSLDRNSPLHF
TRBV6-5,few,NA,TRBJ1-1,TGTGCCAGCAGTACTCTCCGGGGTAGAGGGGCTTTCTTT,CASSTLRGRGAFF
TRBV2,NA,NA,TRBJ2-1,TGTGCCTGGGGATCGGACAATGAGCAGTTCTTC,CAWGSDNEQFF
TRBV20-1,NA,NA,TRBJ2-3,TGCAGTGCTAGCCTCCGGGGACCCACAGATACGCAGTATTTT,CSASLRGPTDTQYF
TRBV15,few,NA,TRBJ2-3,TGTGCCACCAGCAGCCATGACGCAATCCTCACAGATACGCAGTATTTT,CATSSHDAILTDTQYF
TRBV7-2,many,TRBD1,TRBJ2-7,TGTGCCAGCAGCTTAACTCGGGACAGGCCCTCCTACGAGCAGTACTTC,CASSLTRDRPSYEQYF
TRBV18,NA,NA,TRBJ1-1,TGTGCCAGCTCACCGGGACCAGGGAACACTGAAGCTTTCTTT,CASSPGPGNTEAFF
TRBV18,few,NA,TRBJ2-5,TGTGCCAGCGCTACAGGGATCGTCCAAGAGACCCAGTACTTC,CASATGIVQETQYF
TRBV6-6,many,NA,TRBJ1-3,TGTGCCAGCATCCCACTATATTTT,CASIPLYF
TRBV10-3,few,TRBD1,TRBJ1-2,TGTGCCATCAGTGGGGCACAGGGGGTTGGAGGCTACACCTTC,CAISGAQGVGGYTF
TRBV12-3/TRBV12-4,NA,TRBD1,TRBJ2-3,TGTGCCAGCAGTACCGGGACAGGGGTCACAGATACGCAGTATTTT,CASSTGTGVTDTQYF
TRBV20-1,few,TRBD1,TRBJ2-3,TGCAGTGCCATTCGGGACAGGGGAGCAGATACGCAGTATTTT,CSAIRDRGADTQYF
TRBV10-3,few,NA,TRBJ1-3,TGTGCCATCAGTGACCCCCCCGGGACTGCCATATATTTT,CAISDPPGTAIYF
TRBV6-5,few,NA,TRBJ2-2,TGTGCCAGCAGTTACTCGAATAGCAGGAGCACCGGGGAGCTGTTTTTT,CASSYSNSRSTGELFF
TRBV21-1,NA,NA,TRBJ2-1,TGTGCCAGCAGCAAAGGCAAAAGAGGCAGGTGGAGGTACAATGAGCAGTTCTTC,CASSKGKRGRWRYNEQFF
TRBV20-1,NA,NA,TRBJ2-3,TGCAGTGCTACAGGCCAGTCTAGCACAGATACGCAGTATTTT,CSATGQSSTDTQYF
TRBV20-1,NA,NA,TRBJ2-7,TGCAGTGCTAGAGTGGGGGACCCCTCCTACGAGCAGTACTTC,CSARVGDPSYEQYF
TRBV4-1,many,NA,TRBJ2-7,TGCGCCAGCAGCCAAGAGGCGACTAGGGGCTACGAGCAGTACTTC,CASSQEATRGYEQYF
TRBV11-2,few,NA,TRBJ2-7,TGTGCCAGCAGCTTTTCCGGGACGGAGTTCTACGAGCAGTACTTC,CASSFSGTEFYEQYF
TRBV7-8,many,NA,TRBJ2-3,TGTGCCAGCAGCTCCACCCTGGCCGGGAGAGTCACAGATACGCAGTATTTT,CASSSTLAGRVTDTQYF
TRBV6-5,NA,TRBD2,TRBJ2-3,TGTGCCAGCACCCCGTCACTAGCGGGGGGTGCAGATACGCAGTATTTT,CASTPSLAGGADTQYF
TRBV6-6,NA,NA,TRBJ1-2,TGTGCCAGCAACCCAGACAGGCCAGGCTACACCTTC,CASNPDRPGYTF
TRBV7-9,NA,TRBD1,TRBJ2-3,TGTGCCAGCAGCTCACAGGGGTCCCTTACAGATACGCAGTATTTT,CASSSQGSLTDTQYF
TRBV20-1,many,NA,TRBJ2-7,TGCAGTGCTAGGGGCGGGACCGGATTCTACGAGCAGTACTTC,CSARGGTGFYEQYF
TRBV20-1,NA,TRBD1,TRBJ2-2,TGCAGTGCTAGTGGTGGCGGACAGGGGCCCACCGGGGAGCTGTTTTTT,CSASGGGQGPTGELFF
TRBV11-2,NA,TRBD2,TRBJ2-1,TGTGCCAGCAGCCGCCTCCTAGCGGGAGGAAGGCACAATGAGCAGTTCTTC,CASSRLLAGGRHNEQFF
TRBV10-1,few,TRBD1,TRBJ1-4,TGCGCCAGCAGTGTACCCAGCAAAAGACAGGGCGACGAAAAACTGTTTTTT,CASSVPSKRQGDEKLFF
TRBV6-5,many,NA,TRBJ2-2,TGTGCCAGCAGCCGAGACTCGAACACCGGGGAGCTGTTTTTT,CASSRDSNTGELFF
TRBV11-2,NA,NA,TRBJ2-4,TGTGCCAGCAGCTTACAGGGGAGAGGAAACATTCAGTACTTC,CASSLQGRGNIQYF
TRBV3-1,few,NA,TRBJ2-7,TGTGCCAGCAGCCAAGTTATTGTATCTGGCTCCCCCACCTACGAGCAGTACTTC,CASSQVIVSGSPTYEQYF
TRBV2,NA,NA,TRBJ1-4,TGTGCCAGCAGTGAAGGCGGGGCGAATGAAAAACTGTTTTTT,CASSEGGANEKLFF
TRBV11-2,NA,NA,TRBJ2-2,TGTGCCAGCAGCTTCCCTCAAAAAGACACCGGGGAGCTGTTTTTT,CASSFPQKDTGELFF
TRBV9,NA,NA,TRBJ2-5,TGTGCCAGCAGCGTAGAGGGACAAGGGAGGGAGACCCAGTACTTC,CASSVEGQGRETQYF